A single sample is the source of the 5 T cell receptor beta chains below, sequenced in a study of OX40 agonist ivuxolimab in advanced cancers. Some clones are missing from TCRdb's copy, which holds only in-frame ones; the method was immunoSEQ multiplex PCR. The sample gives approximately 99,000 clones, roughly 94% of which show up once; around 0.17% is in the top ten. The specimen comprised CD4+ or CD8+ T cells sorted from blood, sampled in a trial of the OX40 agonist ivuxolimab. Receptor source: an adult with an advanced solid tumor such as melanoma, head and neck, liver or kidney cancer.

The chain links TRBV7-9 to TRBJ2-3; 8 nucleotides line up with TRBD1. CDR1 is SEHNR and CDR2 is FQNEAQ in the germline V gene (reference sequence). This CDR3 is built from 15 residues. V was clipped by 6 bases and J by 1 base; unmatched bases: 6. The chain's CDR3 is CASRTDRDGTDTQYF. In DNA form, the CDR3 reads TGTGCCAGCAGGACGGACAGGGACGGCACAGATACGCAGTATTTT.

CDR3 protein: CASSEGGGNTIYF. DNA for the CDR3: TGTGCCAGCAGTGAGGGGGGAGGAAACACCATATATTTT. V usage is TRBV25-1 and J usage is TRBJ1-3; D is perhaps TRBD1 (5 bases). CDR1 and CDR2 (germline): MGHDK, SYGVNS. V shed 3 bases and J shed 4 bases, with 7 bases lying between them. The CDR3 consists of 13 residues.

This chain uses TRBV15 with TRBJ1-2; D gene uncertain. There are 14 residues in the CDR3. The ends were cut back, 0 bases at V and 8 bases at J, with 13 bases in the middle. CDR1 and CDR2 (germline): LNHNV, YYDKDF (reference sequence). The CDR3 DNA is TGTGCCACCAGCAGAGATCCCCCGGGAACGGGCTACACCTTC. Protein product: CATSRDPPGTGYTF. Full variable domain (missing parts from reference TRBV15 and TRBJ1-2): DAMVIQNPRYQVTQFGKPVTLSCSQTLNHNVMYWYQQKSSQAPKLLFHYYDKDFNNEADTPDNFQSRRPNTSFCFLDIRSPGLGDTAMYLCATSRDPPGTGYTFGSGTRLTVV.

To note about this clone: One junction end disagrees with the germline gene, perhaps due to a read error. This chain links TRBV4-3 with TRBJ2-7; 9 bases agree with TRBD2. The CDR3 spans 16 residues. Germline V CDR1 and CDR2: LGHNA, YSLEER. CDR3 region: CASSQGTGTSYYEQYF. DNA for the CDR3: TGCGCCAGCAGTCAAGGGACCGGGACTAGCTATTACGAGCAGTACTTC.

This chain links TRBV2 with TRBJ1-6; D gene ambiguous. The CDR3 covers 12 residues. V dropped 5 bases and J dropped 8 bases, with 7 bases sitting between them. Germline V gene sequence: CDR1 SNHLY, CDR2 FYNNEI. For the CDR3, the DNA is TGTGCCAGCAGTCGTGGGGATTCACCCCTCCACTTT. It encodes CASSRGDSPLHF.